This TCR beta chain was found in a study of blood T cell repertoires in COVID-19. Clones were sequenced by immunoSEQ multiplex PCR, and TCRdb holds only the in-frame ones, with some missing. The sample lists 250,000 to 350,000 clones; 87% were seen once. The material sequenced was PBMCs or T cells enriched from blood (not recorded which). This receptor was taken from a woman aged 25 to 39 who had recovered from COVID-19.

The CDR3 DNA sequence: TGTGCCAGCAGCCTGACAGGGGGCATGAACACCGGGGAGCTGTTTTTT. Protein product: CASSLTGGMNTGELFF. J is TRBJ2-2 and V is TRBV7-2; 10 bases align to TRBD1. Germline V lookup: CDR1 SGHTA, CDR2 FQGNSA. The J segment lost 1 base and the V segment lost 5 bases, leaving 4 bases of the junction unmatched. The CDR3 is 16 residues long.